These 32 T cell receptor beta chains were sequenced from one sample in a study of breast tumors, draining lymph nodes, adjacent tissues. TCRdb ran MiXCR on the multiplex PCR reads and lists one entry per CDR3 protein. This sample has around 140,000 distinct CDR3 sequences; 20% to 25% occur once, and the top ten carry around 2.7%. Breast cancer patients provided tissue from their axillary draining lymph nodes. Sequencing used axillary lymph node tissue. These receptors were taken from a female donor with breast cancer. Some clones in this sample may be carry-over from other donors' samples.

This clonotype was detected ten times or more. The gene calls are TRBV11-2 and TRBJ2-5, with 7 bases identical to TRBD1. V gave up 4 bases and J gave up 4 bases; unmatched junction bases: 9. The V gene's germline CDR1 is SGHAT and CDR2 FQNNGV. The CDR3 is 15 residues long. The CDR3 bases are TGTGCCAGCAGCTACCAACAGGGGCAGGGAGAGACCCAGTACTTC. Amino acids: CASSYQQGQGETQYF.

This clonotype was recorded at least ten times. V gene TRBV11-2 combines with J gene TRBJ1-5; D may be TRBD1 (5 bases). V lost 5 bases, J lost 2 bases, and 16 bases lay in between. CDR3 size: 16 residues. Germline assignment: CDR1 SGHAT and CDR2 FQNNGV. The CDR3: CASSPGQGRGNQPQHF. The CDR3 DNA sequence: TGTGCCAGCAGCCCGGGGCAGGGACGGGGCAATCAGCCCCAGCATTTT.

This clonotype was found many times. The J gene is TRBJ2-3, the V gene TRBV29-1; 8 bases are shared with TRBD1. The length of the CDR3 is 12 residues. V lost 6 bases and J lost 1; bases outside the gene matches: 0. Germline assignment: CDR1 SQVTM and CDR2 ANQGSEA. The CDR3 DNA sequence: TGCAGCGTGGACAGGGGCACAGATACGCAGTATTTT. Its translation is CSVDRGTDTQYF.

This rearrangement joins TRBV12-5 to TRBJ2-5; TRBD1 matches at 8 bases. V was clipped by 2 bases and J by 5 bases; unmatched bases: 7. CDR1 and CDR2 (germline): LGHNT, FRNRAP. The CDR3 contains 15 residues. CDR3 DNA sequence: TGTGCTAGTGGTTTGAAGAAGGACAGGGCTGAGACCCAGTACTTC. Protein: CASGLKKDRAETQYF. The variable domain in full, completed from reference TRBV12-5 and TRBJ2-5, reads DARVTQTPRHKVTEMGQEVTMRCQPILGHNTVFWYRQTMMQGLELLAYFRNRAPLDDSGMPKDRFSAEMPDATLATLKIQPSEPRDSAVYFCASGLKKDRAETQYFGPGTRLLVL.

This clonotype was observed at least ten times. The V and J genes are TRBV10-3 and TRBJ2-1; 14 bases are a match to TRBD2. Germline V gives CDR1 ENHRY, CDR2 SYGVKD. CDR3 size: 16 residues. V lost 0 bases and J lost 7; bases outside the gene matches: 2. CDR3 protein: CAISESGTSGRNEQFF. CDR3 nucleotides: TGTGCCATCAGTGAGTCCGGGACTAGCGGGAGAAATGAGCAGTTCTTC.

This clonotype was seen ten or more times. V usage is TRBV7-2 and J usage is TRBJ2-7; 9 nucleotides match TRBD2. From germline, CDR1 is SGHTA and CDR2 FQGNSA. This CDR3 region has 14 residues. V shed 6 bases, J shed 2 bases, and the junction held 5 bases outside the gene matches. CDR3 region: CASSLLAGPYEQYF. CDR3 sequence (DNA): TGTGCCAGCAGTCTCCTAGCGGGACCCTACGAGCAGTACTTC.

This clonotype was picked up many times. The chain couples TRBV5-5 to TRBJ2-2; maybe TRBD1 (5 bases). Between the trimmed V and J ends, which lost 1 base and 2 bases, there was a span of 9 bases. This CDR3 is built from 15 residues. Germline values: CDR1 SGHKS, CDR2 YYEKEE (reference sequence). The CDR3: CASSLNDRNTGELFF. CDR3 in DNA: TGTGCCAGCAGCTTGAACGACAGAAACACCGGGGAGCTGTTTTTT.

This clonotype was detected ten times or more. J is TRBJ2-2 and V is TRBV12-3 or TRBV12-4; perhaps TRBD2 as D (6 bases). CDR3 length: 15 residues. Trimming took 6 bases from V and 4 from J, leaving 15 bases between them. For the CDR3, the DNA is TGTGCCAGCAGCCCCGGCGGGGTCTCCACCGGGGAGCTGTTTTTT. It yields the protein CASSPGGVSTGELFF.

The table lists this clonotype with many counts. This sequence joins TRBV20-1 and TRBJ1-2, with 10 bases aligning to TRBD1. V lost 6 bases, J lost 7 bases, and 8 bases stayed unmatched. Looked up from germline, CDR1 is DFQATT and CDR2 is SNEGSKA (reference sequence). CDR3 length: 13 amino acids. The CDR3: CSALRTGGSGYTF. CDR3 DNA sequence: TGCAGTGCCCTAAGGACAGGGGGTAGTGGCTACACCTTC.

Comments on this clonotype: This sequence may be a read error, since a much larger clone differs from it by one base. The rearrangement uses TRBV20-1 and TRBJ2-3, with TRBD2 identical over 7 bases. This CDR3 is built from 14 residues. Germline loops: CDR1 DFQATT, CDR2 SNEGSKA (reference sequence). This CDR3 reads CSAFPSGHTDMQYF. Here the CDR3 DNA reads TGCAGTGCTTTTCCTAGCGGACACACAGATATGCAGTATTTT.

The rearrangement joins TRBV28 to TRBJ2-7; D gene uncertain. With 1 base removed from V and 4 bases from J, the gap between germline ends came to 17 bases. The CDR3 has 16 residues. Per the germline V gene, CDR1 is MDHEN and CDR2 is SYDVKM. CDR3 loop: CASSLSENLKLYEQYF. DNA for the CDR3: TGTGCCAGCAGTTTATCAGAAAACCTTAAACTATACGAGCAGTACTTC.

This chain links TRBV7-8 with TRBJ2-7; D remains ambiguous. Germline-derived CDR1 and CDR2 are SGHVS and FQNEAQ. Trimming shortened V by 4 bases and J by 2 bases, and 6 bases separated the two germline ends. This CDR3 is built from 12 residues. This CDR3 is CASSWGPYEQYF. The CDR3 bases are TGTGCCAGCAGCTGGGGTCCCTACGAGCAGTACTTC.

Details on this clonotype: A read error may be the cause here, since a much bigger clone is one base away. The V and J genes are TRBV19 and TRBJ1-5, with D maybe TRBD1 (6 bases). CDR1 is LNHDA and CDR2 is SQIVND in the germline V gene (reference sequence). This CDR3 has 14 amino acids. The CDR3 sequence is CASTLLGADQHQHF. Written as DNA, the CDR3 is TGTGCCAGTACCCTGTTGGGGGCGGATCAGCACCAGCATTTT.

This clonotype was counted many times. The chain carries TRBV7-2 and TRBJ2-3, with 10 bases lining up with TRBD2. CDR1 is SGHTA, CDR2 FQGNSA, per germline. Losses at the gene ends were 4 bases for V and 2 bases for J; bases not matched to a gene: 9. There are 17 residues in the CDR3. The chain's CDR3 is CASSSRLAGTPTDTQYF. CDR3 bases: TGTGCCAGCAGCTCCCGACTAGCGGGTACCCCCACAGATACGCAGTATTTT.

Comments on this clonotype: A much larger clone lies one base from this, so it may be a read error. This chain joins TRBV6-5 and TRBJ2-3, with D perhaps TRBD1 (6 bases). Germline-derived CDR1 and CDR2 are MNHEY and SVGAGI. This CDR3 contains 17 residues. The CDR3 DNA sequence: TGTGCCAGCAGTTATTCGCCCAGGGGAAGAGGGCCAGATACGCAGTGTTTT. It encodes CASSYSPRGRGPDTQCF.

This clonotype was counted many times. V gene TRBV4-2 combines with J gene TRBJ2-7; D is unresolved. The CDR3 length is 16 residues. Per the germline V gene, CDR1 is LGHNA and CDR2 is YNFKEQ. Trimming took 0 bases from V and 2 from J, leaving 14 bases between them. The DNA for the CDR3 is TGTGCCAGCAGCCAAGATTCAAGGTTATCGGCCTACGAGCAGTACTTC. Protein: CASSQDSRLSAYEQYF.

Details on this clonotype: Just one base apart from a much larger clone, this may be a read error. The chain joins TRBV20-1 to TRBJ2-5, with 11 positions matching TRBD1. CDR1 is DFQATT and CDR2 is SNEGSKA in the germline V gene (reference sequence). The CDR3 contains 14 residues. Trimming at V came to 5 bases and at J to 7 bases, leaving 9 bases not matched to a gene. The CDR3 region has the DNA TGCAGTGCTCCCCAGGACAGGGGGCGGGGGACCCAGTACTTC. Protein: CSAPQDRGRGTQYF.

The CDR3 loop is CASSLSIQGGGSPLHF. CDR3 DNA sequence: TGTGCCAGCAGTTTAAGCATACAGGGAGGTGGGTCACCCCTCCACTTT. The chain links TRBV28 to TRBJ1-6; D possibly corresponds to TRBD1 (6 bases). CDR1 is MDHEN and CDR2 is SYDVKM in the germline V gene. The CDR3 runs to 16 residues. V dropped 2 bases and J dropped 10 bases, with 18 bases sitting between them. The full variable domain, its missing parts supplied by reference TRBV28 and TRBJ1-6, is DVKVTQSSRYLVKRTGEKVFLECVQDMDHENMFWYRQDPGLGLRLIYFSYDVKMKEKGDIPEGYSVSREKKERFSLILESASTNQTSMYLCASSLSIQGGGSPLHFGNGTRLTVT.

This clonotype was detected ten times or more. The chain employs TRBV19 and TRBJ2-1; 10 positions agree with TRBD2. V lost 6 bases, J lost 8 bases, and 10 bases stayed unmatched. The CDR3 extends over 15 amino acids. Per the germline V gene, CDR1 is LNHDA and CDR2 is SQIVND (reference sequence). This CDR3 reads CASRSGRASWDEQFF. The CDR3, as DNA: TGTGCCAGTAGGAGCGGGAGGGCCTCTTGGGATGAGCAGTTCTTC.

The gene calls are TRBV28 and TRBJ1-3; D is possibly TRBD1 (6 bases). V was pared by 6 bases and J by 4 bases, with 16 bases between. The CDR3 consists of 15 residues. The V gene's germline CDR1 is MDHEN and CDR2 SYDVKM. The CDR3 loop is CASRRMGGIGNTIYF. As DNA, the CDR3 is TGTGCCAGCAGACGAATGGGGGGCATCGGAAACACCATATATTTT.

Turning to this clonotype: Just one base apart from a much larger clone, this may be a read error. The chain employs TRBV12-3 or TRBV12-4 and TRBJ2-2; D uncertain. V lost 6 bases and J lost 4, with 12 bases in between. The CDR3 is 14 residues long. CDR3 DNA: TGTGCCAGCAGCCAGGACCAACTCACCGGGGAGCTGTTTTTT. Translating it yields CASSQDQLTGELFF.

This clonotype was observed many times. The gene calls are TRBV20-1 and TRBJ2-1, with D possibly being TRBD2 (6 bases). V was cut by 3 bases and J by 3 bases, with 24 bases left in between. The CDR3 has 18 amino acids. In germline, CDR1 is DFQATT, CDR2 SNEGSKA (reference sequence). The CDR3: CSASPPGGTQDYYNEQFF. The CDR3 DNA sequence: TGCAGTGCTAGTCCTCCCGGCGGGACTCAAGACTACTACAATGAGCAGTTCTTC.

The table lists this clonotype with many counts. J is TRBJ2-5 and V is TRBV7-2, with D uncertain. The CDR3 is 16 residues long. The V gene lost 5 bases and the J gene lost 5 bases, with 21 bases spanning the gap. Germline values: CDR1 SGHTA, CDR2 FQGNSA. The CDR3 DNA is TGTGCCAGCAGCCCAGTGTCCCGGGCGCTGGGGGAGACCCAGTACTTC. Encoded protein: CASSPVSRALGETQYF. Filled out from reference TRBV7-2 and TRBJ2-5, the complete variable domain reads GAGVSQSPSNKVTEKGKDVELRCDPISGHTALYWYRQSLGQGLEFLIYFQGNSAPDKSGLPSDRFSAERTGGSVSTLTIQRTQQEDSAVYLCASSPVSRALGETQYFGPGTRLLVL.

As to this clonotype: It may be a read error: a sequence one base away is much more abundant. CDR3 coding DNA: TGTGCCAGTTCCGGGACAAGGGGACGTAAAAACTCTGGAGACACCATATATTTT. Protein product: CASSGTRGRKNSGDTIYF. The V gene is TRBV19, the J gene TRBJ1-3, with D tentatively TRBD1 (6 bases). The V gene's germline CDR1 is LNHDA and CDR2 SQIVND (reference sequence). The CDR3 has 18 amino acids.

This clonotype was found once. Germline and junction disagree at one end, which may indicate a read error. The chain employs TRBV6-1 and TRBJ2-7; TRBD2 matches at 7 bases. The germline V gene has CDR1 MNHNS and CDR2 SASEGT. The CDR3 has 15 amino acids. The CDR3 nucleotides read TGTACCAGCACCCCGCAGCGGGGTAATTTCTACGAGCAGTACTTC. Encoded protein: CTSTPQRGNFYEQYF.

This clonotype has a count of ten or more. The chain has TRBV11-2 and TRBJ2-7; maybe TRBD1 (6 bases). The CDR3 runs 15 residues. The germline gives CDR1 SGHAT, CDR2 FQNNGV. V was trimmed by 1 base and J by 4 bases, leaving 14 bases between them. CDR3 region: CASSLGVGRGYEQYF. The CDR3 nucleotides read TGTGCCAGCAGCTTAGGCGTTGGCAGGGGTTACGAGCAGTACTTC.

This clonotype was observed at least ten times. This sequence joins TRBV5-5 and TRBJ2-7, with 9 bases aligning to TRBD2. CDR1 and CDR2 from the germline V gene are SGHKS and YYEKEE (reference sequence). V lost 4 bases to trimming and J lost 2 bases; unmatched junction nucleotides: 7. The CDR3 covers 15 residues. The CDR3 DNA reads as TGTGCCAGCAGCCCCTGGGCTAGCGGGGCCTACGAGCAGTACTTC. As protein: CASSPWASGAYEQYF.

The rearrangement links TRBV12-3 or TRBV12-4 to TRBJ1-5; tentative D call: TRBD1 (5 bases). V was clipped by 3 bases and J by 6 bases, with 9 bases between them. The CDR3 is made up of 13 amino acids. CDR3 nucleotides: TGTGCCAGCAGTTTTGTCGACAGTCAGCCCCAGCATTTT. It yields the protein CASSFVDSQPQHF.

This clonotype was counted at least ten times. The chain recombines TRBV19 with TRBJ2-2, with 8 positions matching TRBD2. Germline V gene lookup returns CDR1 LNHDA and CDR2 SQIVND (reference sequence). CDR3 length: 17 amino acids. The ends lost 3 bases at V and 5 bases at J; junction bases unmatched: 11. CDR3 sequence (DNA): TGTGCCAGTAGTATCCGTGCCGGGAGGGTAAGGACCGGGGAGCTGTTTTTT. It encodes CASSIRAGRVRTGELFF.

Many counts were recorded for this clonotype. This sequence joins TRBV20-1 and TRBJ2-1, with 8 bases matching TRBD2. With V trimmed by 6 bases and J by 0 bases, 4 bases remained unmatched. In germline, CDR1 is DFQATT, CDR2 SNEGSKA (reference sequence). This CDR3 spans 14 amino acids. The CDR3 DNA reads as TGCAGTGCCTTAGCGGGATACTCCTACAATGAGCAGTTCTTC. Translating gives CSALAGYSYNEQFF.

The table lists this clonotype with many counts. The gene calls are TRBV7-6 and TRBJ2-2, with 12 bases identical to TRBD1. The CDR3 length is 17 residues. Germline V gives CDR1 SGHVS, CDR2 FNYEAQ. With V trimmed by 5 bases and J by 7 bases, 11 bases remained unmatched. CDR3 sequence: CASSPGPGQGASGELFF. The CDR3 DNA reads TGTGCCAGCAGCCCCGGTCCGGGACAGGGGGCCAGCGGGGAGCTGTTTTTT.

V gene TRBV30 combines with J gene TRBJ1-3, with D uncertain. CDR1 and CDR2 (germline): GTSNPN, SVGIG (reference sequence). The V gene lost 0 bases and the J gene lost 0 bases, with 9 bases spanning the gap. The CDR3 spans 15 residues. DNA of the CDR3: TGTGCCTGGAGTGTACCAGTGCACTCTGGAAACACCATATATTTT. Its translation is CAWSVPVHSGNTIYF.